The T cell receptor (beta chain) described here comes from a study of blood T cell repertoires in COVID-19. V gave up 6 bases and J gave up 2 bases, with 17 bases separating them. Per the germline V gene, CDR1 is KGHSH and CDR2 is LQKENI. CDR3 length: 15 residues. TCRdb keeps only in-frame clones here, not all; method: immunoSEQ multiplex PCR. Of tens of thousands of clones in the sample, about 85% were seen once. Sequenced: peripheral blood. The sequence was collected from a woman in her 70s in a cohort sampled during active COVID-19. The chain is built from TRBV18 and TRBJ2-7, with a weak D call TRBD1 (6 bases). As DNA, the CDR3 is TGTGCCAGCTCCCCCGAACAGGGAGTAGCCTACGAGCAGTACTTC. This translates into CASSPEQGVAYEQYF.